This TCR beta chain was sequenced for a study of blood T cell repertoires in COVID-19 (dated by TCRdb to about 2020). Regarding the study in general: Collaborator samples came from the United States, Italy and Spain and covered acute and convalescent phases of COVID-19. The repertoires were released in a freely available public database intended as a resource for research on the immune response to SARS-CoV-2. Nearly every sample came with metadata listing a de-identified subject ID, COVID-19 status, age in years and sex. The samples were drawn from the first 160 participants of the ongoing ImmuneRACE study and from over a thousand subjects provided by 6 global collaborators. Deeply sampled blood TCRbeta repertoires from subjects exposed to, actively infected with, or recovered from COVID-19 were included in the dataset. HLA class I and class II types, where available, came from metadata supplied by the sample provider rather than from assay-based typing. The material from the prospective study consisted of cDNA or gDNA derived from T cells, B-cell-depleted T cells, or PBMCs. The paper's findings and limits, for the study overall: The quantity of clinical and demographic metadata differed by source and by participant and was supplied without curation.

TCRbeta CDR3 regions were amplified from genomic DNA by means of the immunoSEQ Assay, a bias-controlled multiplex PCR. Under the source paper's analysis protocol: The number of nucleated cells in each sample was estimated from the amplification of reference gene primers within the assay. To quantify the absolute abundance of each unique TCRbeta CDR3 rearrangement, sequence reads were collapsed and filtered. Productive Simpson clonality was computed per sample as the square root of Simpson's diversity index over productive rearrangements. TCRdb provides this immuneACCESS table in a form limited to in-frame rearrangements. Some clones are lacking; in checked studies, under half of them reflect an unresolved V gene, and why the rest are absent is not known. V and J calls and clone size are as listed in that table; D and trimming were resolved from the DNA. The sample contains approximately 270,000 clones, around 93% of them found a single time. The ten largest clones capture approximately 1.2% of the sample.

With regard to this clone: No cognate antigen has been identified for it. No base quality values were provided; no much bigger clone lies one nucleotide off.

Trimming leaves V shorter by 7 bases and J shorter by 7 bases, with the junction holding 7 bases beyond the gene matches. Its CDR3 holds 13 amino acids, cysteine through phenylalanine. Only CDR3 DNA remains: 39 bases, in frame from the first base. CDR1 MNHEY and CDR2 SVGAGI are derived from the germline V gene. In the prospective study, participants were about 18 to 100 years old, resided in fewer than 25 geographic areas of the United States, and were enrolled through a virtual design. To assign participants to cohorts, the prospective study relied on clinical history that participants themselves reported in a screening survey and a study questionnaire. In the prospective study, whole blood, serum and a nasopharyngeal or oropharyngeal swab were collected from each participant by mobile phlebotomists. Over a roughly 2-month period, participants in the prospective study had the option of providing additional blood draws and questionnaires. Prospective study blood samples were shipped either frozen or at room temperature before DNA extraction.

Sequencing was done on a sample of PBMCs or T cells enriched from blood (not recorded which). The receptor chain draws on TRBV6-5 and TRBJ2-7; TRBD1 lines up with 10 middle nucleotides. The source is a human donor in a cohort exposed to, infected with or recovered from COVID-19 (not recorded which). The donor label of this sample is uncertain. In nucleotide form, the sequence is TGTGCCAGCACGGGACAGGGGTATGGGGAGCAGTACTTC. Translation gives CASTGQGYGEQYF.